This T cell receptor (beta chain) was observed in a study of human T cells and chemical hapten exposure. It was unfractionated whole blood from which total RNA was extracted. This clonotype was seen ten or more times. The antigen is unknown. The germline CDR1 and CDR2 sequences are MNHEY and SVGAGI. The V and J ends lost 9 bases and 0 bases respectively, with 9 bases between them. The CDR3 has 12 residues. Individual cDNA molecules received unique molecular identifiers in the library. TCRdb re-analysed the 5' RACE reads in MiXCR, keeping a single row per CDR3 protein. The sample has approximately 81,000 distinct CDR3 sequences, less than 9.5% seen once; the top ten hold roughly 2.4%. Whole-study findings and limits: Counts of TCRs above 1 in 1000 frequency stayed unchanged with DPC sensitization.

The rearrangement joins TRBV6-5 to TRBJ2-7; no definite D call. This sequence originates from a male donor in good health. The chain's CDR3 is CASGRASYEQYF. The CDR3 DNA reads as TGTGCCAGTGGACGAGCCTCCTACGAGCAGTACTTC.